The TCR beta chain described here comes from a study of vaccination effects on CD4 cells after COVID-19. The repertoire was sequenced with immunoSEQ multiplex PCR; TCRdb's copy has only in-frame clones and lacks some. The table shows under 15,000 clones, with 73% occurring only once. Prior to sequencing, the ViraFEST assay stimulated PBMC with viral peptide pools, which expanded the antigen-specific CD4+ T cells. Subsequent to roughly 9 days of culture, CD4+ T cells were isolated. Their SARS-CoV-2 infection, verified by PCR, occurred between March and December 2020. Two doses of either BNT162b2 or mRNA-1273 were given to each participant. Cultures received IL-2 medium that replaced half the medium on days 3 and 7. The sample holds one count of this clone. Its antigen is as yet unknown. Regarding the study as a whole: Predominantly, the post-vaccine spike-reactive clones of convalescents comprised new vaccine-induced clones. Long after vaccination, the clones induced by infection and by vaccine shrank markedly in size.

Germline assignment: CDR1 SGDLS and CDR2 YYNGEE. The CDR3 length is 13 residues. V was cut by 0 bases and J by 6 bases, with 9 bases left in between. Here the sequenced sample was CD4+ T cells from PBMCs cultured with HCoV-NL63 spike peptides, taken after COVID-19 vaccination. The chain carries TRBV9 and TRBJ1-2; the D is unclear. The sequence derives from a human donor who had a prior SARS-CoV-2 infection. The CDR3 sequence: CASSVVEGDGYTF. DNA of the CDR3: TGTGCCAGCAGCGTAGTAGAGGGAGATGGCTACACCTTC.